This entry concerns a single T cell receptor (beta chain). This clone has a single count. The antigen it binds to is not known. Per-base qualities were not stored, and no clone one base away is much larger. The immunoSEQ Assay, a bias-controlled multiplex PCR, was used to amplify TCRbeta CDR3 regions from genomic DNA. Processing in the source paper ran as follows. The number of nucleated cells in each sample was estimated by amplification of reference gene primers within the assay. Sequence reads were collapsed and filtered to measure the absolute abundance of every unique TCRbeta CDR3 rearrangement. Productive Simpson clonality was computed per sample as the square root of Simpson's diversity index over productive rearrangements. The table was pulled from immuneACCESS by TCRdb, which kept in-frame rearrangements only. Such tables lose some clones; where checked, under half of the loss comes from unresolved V genes, and the rest has no known cause. V, J and clone size were drawn from that table, and D and trimming were deduced from the DNA. The sample table holds 74,000 or so clones, of which approximately 89% were seen once. In total, the top ten clones hold around 2% of the sample.

Each collaborating institution followed its own protocols to collect whole blood in K2EDTA tubes. For TCRbeta analysis, collaborators shipped samples in one of three forms: frozen whole blood, isolated PBMCs, or DNA extracted from either of those sample types. The data were obtained in a study of blood T cell repertoires in COVID-19 (dated by TCRdb to 2020 to 2021). Study-level background: Samples from collaborators originated in the United States, Italy and Spain and spanned both the acute and convalescent phases of COVID-19. Where HLA class I and class II types were available, the types were taken from metadata supplied by the sample provider, not from assay-based typing. Deeply sampled blood TCRbeta repertoires from subjects exposed to, actively infected with, or recovered from COVID-19 were included in the dataset. Samples came from the ongoing ImmuneRACE study (first 160 participants) plus 1,254 subjects from 6 global collaborators. A freely available public database, intended as a resource for researchers studying the immune response to SARS-CoV-2, is where the repertoires were released. The material from the prospective study consisted of cDNA or gDNA derived from T cells, B-cell-depleted T cells, or PBMCs. A de-identified subject ID, COVID-19 status, age in years and sex were almost always included in the sample metadata. What the authors observed across the whole study: Clinical and demographic metadata were provided uncurated, with the amount varying by source and participant.

The CDR3 starts with the cysteine, ends with the phenylalanine, and has 13 residues. The read is trimmed to its CDR3 DNA, 39 bases read in frame from base 1. Taken from the germline V gene, the CDR1 and CDR2 loops are KGHDR and SFDVKD. Trimming takes 2 bases from V and 6 bases from J, and the germline ends sit 7 bases apart. The sequence joins TRBV24-1 to TRBJ2-1; TRBD1 is possibly the D segment (6 matching bases). The sample taken for sequencing was peripheral blood. The receptor was isolated from a human donor in a cohort sampled during active COVID-19. The CDR3 protein sequence reads: CATSDYRVNEQFF. At the DNA level, the sequence is TGTGCCACCAGTGATTACAGGGTCAATGAGCAGTTCTTC.